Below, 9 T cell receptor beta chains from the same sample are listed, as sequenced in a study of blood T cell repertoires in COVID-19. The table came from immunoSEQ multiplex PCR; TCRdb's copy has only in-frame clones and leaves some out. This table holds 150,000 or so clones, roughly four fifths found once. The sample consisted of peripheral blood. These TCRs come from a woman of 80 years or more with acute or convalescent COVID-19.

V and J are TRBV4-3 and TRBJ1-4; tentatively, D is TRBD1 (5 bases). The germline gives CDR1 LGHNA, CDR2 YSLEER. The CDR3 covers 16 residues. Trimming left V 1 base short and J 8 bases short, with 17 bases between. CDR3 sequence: CASSQGEGRGVEKLFF. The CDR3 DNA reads TGCGCCAGCAGCCAAGGGGAGGGACGTGGGGTAGAAAAACTGTTTTTT.

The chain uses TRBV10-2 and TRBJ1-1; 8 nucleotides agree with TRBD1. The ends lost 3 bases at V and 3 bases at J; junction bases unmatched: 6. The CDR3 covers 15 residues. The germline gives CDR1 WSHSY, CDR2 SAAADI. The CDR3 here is CASSDADRGDTEAFF. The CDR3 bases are TGCGCCAGCAGTGACGCTGACAGGGGCGACACTGAAGCTTTCTTT.

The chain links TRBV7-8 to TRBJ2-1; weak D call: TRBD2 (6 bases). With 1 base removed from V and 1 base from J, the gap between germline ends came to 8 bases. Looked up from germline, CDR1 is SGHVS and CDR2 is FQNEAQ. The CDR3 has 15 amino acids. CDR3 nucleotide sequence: TGTGCCAGCAGCTTAGTGGAGGGATCCTACAATGAGCAGTTCTTC. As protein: CASSLVEGSYNEQFF. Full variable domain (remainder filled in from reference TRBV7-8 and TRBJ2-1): GAGVSQSPRYKVAKRGQDVALRCDPISGHVSLFWYQQALGQGPEFLTYFQNEAQLDKSGLPSDRFFAERPEGSVSTLKIQRTQQEDSAVYLCASSLVEGSYNEQFFGPGTRLTVL.

The CDR3 here is CASSSTSGSTDTQYF. For the CDR3, the DNA is TGTGCCAGCAGCTCCACTAGCGGGAGCACAGATACGCAGTATTTT. V and J are TRBV5-6 and TRBJ2-3, with TRBD2 matching 9 bases. CDR1 is SGHDT and CDR2 is YYEEEE in the germline V gene. The junction had 2 bases not matched to a gene; V was cut back by 3 bases and J by 0 bases. The CDR3 is made up of 15 amino acids.

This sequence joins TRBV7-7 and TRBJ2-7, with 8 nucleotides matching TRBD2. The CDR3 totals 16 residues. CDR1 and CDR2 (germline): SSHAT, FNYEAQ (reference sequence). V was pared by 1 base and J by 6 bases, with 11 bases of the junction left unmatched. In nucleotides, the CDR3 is TGTGCCAGCAGCTTAGGTCTTCAAGCGGGGGAGGGCGAGCAGTACTTC. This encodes CASSLGLQAGEGEQYF. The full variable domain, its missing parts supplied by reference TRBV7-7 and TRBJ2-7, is GAGVSQSPRYKVTKRGQDVTLRCDPISSHATLYWYQQALGQGPEFLTYFNYEAQPDKSGLPSDRFSAERPEGSISTLTIQRTEQRDSAMYRCASSLGLQAGEGEQYFGPGTRLTVT.

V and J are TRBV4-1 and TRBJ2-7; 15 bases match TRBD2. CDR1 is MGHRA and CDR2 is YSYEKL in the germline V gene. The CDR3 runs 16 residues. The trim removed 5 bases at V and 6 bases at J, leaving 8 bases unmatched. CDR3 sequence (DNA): TGCGCCAGCAGCTGGACTAGCGGGAGGGCCCCGGGCGAGCAGTACTTC. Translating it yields CASSWTSGRAPGEQYF.

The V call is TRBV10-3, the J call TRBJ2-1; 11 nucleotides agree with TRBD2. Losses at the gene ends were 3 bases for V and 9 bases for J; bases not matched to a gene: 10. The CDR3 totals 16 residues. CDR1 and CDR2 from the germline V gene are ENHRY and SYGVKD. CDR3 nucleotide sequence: TGTGCCATCAGTGAAGATACTAGCGGGAGAAGGAGTGAGCAGTTCTTC. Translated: CAISEDTSGRRSEQFF.

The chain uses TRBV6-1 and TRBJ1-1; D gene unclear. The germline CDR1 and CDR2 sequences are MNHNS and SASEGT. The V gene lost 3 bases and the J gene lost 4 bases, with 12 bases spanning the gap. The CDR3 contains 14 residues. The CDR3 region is CASSDPVFVTEAFF. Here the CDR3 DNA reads TGTGCCAGCAGTGACCCTGTTTTTGTCACTGAAGCTTTCTTT.

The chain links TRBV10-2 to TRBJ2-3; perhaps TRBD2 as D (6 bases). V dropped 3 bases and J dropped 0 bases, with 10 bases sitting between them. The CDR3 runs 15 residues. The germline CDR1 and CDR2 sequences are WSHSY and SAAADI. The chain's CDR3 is CASSEWGDSTDTQYF. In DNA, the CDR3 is TGCGCCAGCAGTGAATGGGGGGACAGCACAGATACGCAGTATTTT.